What follows are 4 T cell receptor beta chains derived from one specimen sequenced in a study of blood T cell repertoires in COVID-19. Clones were sequenced by immunoSEQ multiplex PCR, and TCRdb holds only the in-frame ones, with some missing. This table has roughly 300,000 clones, around four fifths appearing once. The sequenced sample consisted of peripheral blood. These receptors came from a woman aged 50 to 60 with acute or convalescent COVID-19.

V is TRBV2 and J is TRBJ2-1, with D possibly matching TRBD1 (5 bases). Germline assignment: CDR1 SNHLY and CDR2 FYNNEI. This CDR3 spans 14 amino acids. Trimming removed 2 bases from V and 7 bases from J, with 12 bases in between. This chain's CDR3 is CASSENRNLNEQFF. The CDR3 nucleotides are TGTGCCAGCAGTGAAAACAGGAATCTGAATGAGCAGTTCTTC.

The V call is TRBV6-1, the J call TRBJ1-2; D is uncertain. V was trimmed by 3 bases and J by 2 bases, leaving 10 bases between them. This CDR3 region has 14 residues. Germline V gene lookup returns CDR1 MNHNS and CDR2 SASEGT. CDR3 in amino acids: CASSDRGGNYGYTF. In nucleotides, the CDR3 is TGTGCCAGCAGTGACCGGGGAGGAAACTATGGCTACACCTTC.

V gene TRBV5-1 combines with J gene TRBJ1-2; 10 bases fit TRBD1. V gave up 4 bases and J gave up 8 bases; unmatched junction bases: 11. This CDR3 region has 15 residues. The V gene's germline CDR1 is SGHRS and CDR2 YFSETQ. CDR3 loop: CASSPATGGGVGYTF. The CDR3 DNA is TGCGCCAGCAGCCCCGCGACAGGGGGCGGTGTGGGCTACACCTTC.

At least ten counts were recorded for this clone. This chain connects TRBV7-2 to TRBJ1-6, with a possible D match to TRBD1 (6 bases). Germline CDR1 is SGHTA and CDR2 is FQGNSA. Trimming shortened V by 2 bases and J by 11 bases, and 10 bases separated the two germline ends. This CDR3 spans 13 amino acids. The DNA for the CDR3 is TGTGCCAGCAGCTTAACAGGGCCGGCACCCCTCCACTTT. This codes for CASSLTGPAPLHF. Variable domain in full (rest from reference TRBV7-2 and TRBJ1-6): GAGVSQSPSNKVTEKGKDVELRCDPISGHTALYWYRQSLGQGLEFLIYFQGNSAPDKSGLPSDRFSAERTGGSVSTLTIQRTQQEDSAVYLCASSLTGPAPLHFGNGTRLTVT.